Below are 2 T cell receptor beta chains sequenced from a single sample in a study of T-cell reconstitution after alpha-beta-depleted transplantation in children. Preparation of the TCRbeta library was carried out with unique molecular identifiers. TCRdb re-called the PCR reads with MiXCR, one entry per CDR3 protein. This table holds roughly 610,000 distinct CDR3 sequences, about 10% found once. This sample comprised PBMCs from the stem cell graft donor, obtained from the stem cell graft. The receptors shown here come from a human donor who donated a stem cell graft to a child with acute myeloid leukemia.

The V call is TRBV6-2 or TRBV6-3, the J call TRBJ2-7, with 10 bases that match TRBD1. The length of the CDR3 is 14 residues. Germline CDR1 MNHEY, CDR2 SVGEGT. Trimming at V came to 5 bases and at J to 5 bases, leaving 6 bases not matched to a gene. The CDR3 bases are TGTGCCAGCAGTACCGGGACAGGGGCGGACGAGCAGTACTTC. Its protein is CASSTGTGADEQYF.

This clonotype was seen many times. This sequence joins TRBV7-3 and TRBJ2-2; D may be TRBD2 (6 bases). The V and J ends lost 4 bases and 4 bases respectively, with 25 bases between them. Germline CDR1 and CDR2: SGHTA and FQGTGA. The CDR3 is made up of 19 amino acids. DNA for the CDR3: TGTGCCAGCAGCTCCTCCAATCCGGGTAGCGGAGGGAGCACCGGGGAGCTGTTTTTT. Its translation is CASSSSNPGSGGSTGELFF.